The sequence of this T cell receptor (beta chain) was determined in a study of cytomegalovirus exposure and HLA in healthy donors (dated by TCRdb to 2017 to 2019). In the study overall: An earlier analysis of 587 of the donors reported more than 250 Gb of sequence data and 117 million unique TCR beta sequences from 150 million to 200 million T cells. High-throughput TCR immunosequencing, statistical association of individual TCRs with disease status, and machine learning were combined to predict cytomegalovirus infection status. The genetic ancestry cluster associated with self-reported Caucasian donors included 80% to 90% of the roughly 400 genotyped donors. Typing coverage differed by locus: A, B, C, DRB1 and DQB1 were typed in roughly 620-630 donors, DQA1 in 500 to 550, DPA1 in approximately 600, and DPB1 in 400 to 480. The aim of the study was to test whether cataloging public T cell receptors could identify signatures of past pathogen exposure. Among under 450 genotyped donors of the cohort, an average of around 240,000 unique TCR beta nucleotide sequences were sequenced per donor, about a sixth of them non-productive. Every discovery cohort repertoire had been produced on one sequencing platform. Donor age, sex, ethnicity and CMV serostatus were compiled together with the repertoire data. Rather than using new phenotypic data, the later analysis identified candidate immune exposures from TCR beta sequences and from how often those sequences occurred across donors. An early release that covered around 590 HLA-typed donors contained about 290 gigabases of sequencing data and tens of millions of unique TCR sequences. The study used immunosequencing to profile the T cell repertoires of under 700 subjects and linked those repertoires to cytomegalovirus serostatus. To study patterns of TCR occurrence, a later analysis re-analyzed previously published TCR beta repertoires from around 660 donors and added high-resolution HLA genotyping. Roughly five DR-DQ haplotypes were handled as single units for association and clustering, since linkage in the cohort was strong. Besides the first cohort of 666 subjects, a separate validation cohort made up of over 100 different subjects was used. HLA typing included class I and class II loci at four-digit resolution. Genome-wide SNP genotypes for about three fifths of the 666 donors were used in a later genetic analysis, which treated that subset as a discovery cohort. An earlier analysis of approximately 640 of the donors applied high-throughput TCR beta sequencing to assess whether each TCR beta V gene segment acted as functional or pseudogenic.

The germline V gene (reference sequence) yields SGHNT for CDR1 and YYREEE for CDR2. V drops 2 bases and J drops 1 base, leaving 9 bases in between. The CDR3 runs 14 amino acids, cysteine and phenylalanine included. The only DNA kept is the CDR3, 42 bases in frame from the first base. In total, approximately 700 healthy bone marrow donors made up the cohort. Cohort members were all nominally healthy when sampled, although unrecorded immune exposures were likely present. The donor tested CMV seropositive, placing the donor among the approximately 290 seropositive members of the cohort. A peripheral blood sample was collected from each donor, and TCR beta sequencing was performed on peripheral blood mononuclear cells. The Qiagen DNeasy Blood Extraction Kit was used to extract genomic DNA from the blood cell samples. General findings and caveats noted by the study authors: Across donors, most TCR sequences were observed very rarely, whereas some public TCRs were present in many individuals. The earlier analysis of some 560 of the donors excluded roughly 16 rarely observed V segments, including chromosome 9 orphons, because counts were too low. The study listed approximately 150 TCR beta chains as associated with cytomegalovirus. Correlated functional status among segregating V segments might be attributable to linkage disequilibrium, but an unknown experimental factor could not be ruled out. The sequencing pipeline was judged likely to have produced a cluster of highly shared sequence variants as a technical artifact. Immune exposure information for the cohort was limited to CMV serostatus. Because HLA typing was unavailable for some donors at each locus, only the typed subset was used in association tests. V-gene and J-gene trimming of TCR beta chains was associated with a missense DCLRE1C variant in a later genetic analysis, and the association was replicated in an independent cohort. Some IMGT-functional V segments, including TRBV6-2 and TRBV6-3, could not be told apart with the 87-base-pair reads, so those segments were excluded. The presence/absence analyses assumed that sequencing depth was roughly uniform across donors, and that assumption may not be true. A few of the identified cytomegalovirus-associated TCR beta chains were confirmed in vitro to be specific for cytomegalovirus antigens. In a later analysis, HLA-associated TCR beta chains were found to be more clonally expanded and to have lower generation probabilities than equally common non-associated chains. Assigning TCR associations to individual alleles was difficult when HLA alleles, especially DR and DQ, strongly co-occurred. A later genetic analysis reported fewer N-insertions in productive TCRs among donors in an Asian-associated ancestry cluster than the roughly 640-donor mean. In a later analysis, TCR association rates were found to vary across HLA loci, with the most associated TCRs seen for DRB1 alleles and the fewest for HLA-C alleles. Broadly in line with IMGT annotations, most TCR beta V segments showed up in productive rearrangements about 87% or about 30% of the time in an earlier analysis of 450 to 600 of the donors. According to a later analysis, most CMV-associated TCR beta chains appeared to be HLA-restricted, and the HLA associations seemed to be driven largely by CMV exposure. In a later analysis, several top co-occurrence clusters were reported to appear linked to parvovirus B19, influenza, CMV and Epstein-Barr virus. The classifier was reported to diagnose cytomegalovirus status with high specificity and sensitivity in both the original and validation cohorts. A further reported finding was that TCR beta sequences accurately predicted the HLA-A and HLA-B alleles for most subjects in the first cohort. A later analysis associated about 18,000 TCR beta sequences with specific HLA alleles at a false discovery rate of 0.05. This cohort had only TCR beta chains sequenced, and the lack of alpha or paired-chain data limited which features could be detected. It was suggested by the authors that the approach could potentially be generalized to other disease states and immunological phenotypes.

A word on this clone: Its binding antigen is unknown. No much larger clonotype is one base removed from it; base qualities were not supplied.

Receptors were amplified or captured by the immunoSEQ multiplex PCR assay. A mixture of 60 forward primers for TCR Vbeta segments and 13 reverse primers for TCR Jbeta segments was used in the multiplex PCR. The CDR3 region of rearranged TCR beta genes was amplified from genomic DNA by a multiplex PCR assay. Amplified TCR beta libraries were sequenced as 87-base-pair reads on the Illumina HiSeq System. In the original analysis: In a later analysis, tens of millions of unique TCR beta chains were counted across the approximately 640 repertoires, and around 10 million of these chains were shared by at least two donors. Raw reads were error-corrected and collapsed into unique sequences with a nearest-neighbor algorithm that merged closely related sequences to remove PCR and sequencing errors. CDR3 sequences were aligned to IMGT reference sequences to assign V, D and J gene segments. For a sequence to be retained, a match of at least six nucleotides to both a V gene segment and a J gene segment was required. A rearrangement counted as productive if the CDR3 had no stop codons and remained in frame with V and J, and every other rearrangement counted as non-productive. Following IMGT convention, CDR3 was defined as the stretch from the second conserved V-encoded cysteine to the conserved J-encoded phenylalanine. Sequences without an unambiguous match to a single V gene segment were excluded from the earlier analysis of 450 to 750 of the donors. An earlier analysis of just under 600 of the donors called V segments functional above 56.7% productive rearrangements and segregating when the between-donor standard deviation exceeded 5%. A statistical classification framework was built to diagnose cytomegalovirus status from the catalog of TCR beta chain sequences. In a later analysis, TCR nucleotide sequences were compared against IMGT/GENE-DB human TR gene sequences so that V and J genes could be assigned. In a later analysis, CDR3 sequences and most-parsimonious VDJ recombination scenarios were assigned using the TCRdist pipeline. In a later analysis, every TCR beta chain was defined by the combination of its CDR3 amino acid sequence and its V-gene family, and reads without a unique V-gene family were dropped. To address suspected cross-contamination and a sequencing artifact, a later analysis removed approximately 590 highly shared, low-generation-probability nucleotide sequences. For each public chain, a later analysis derived a clonal expansion index from normalized ranks of inferred template counts within each repertoire. In a later analysis, generation probabilities were computed using a VDJ recombination model fitted to out-of-frame rearrangements, and the results were checked against IGoR. A later analysis scored TCR-TCR, TCR-HLA and TCR-CMV co-occurrence with hypergeometric tests, applying a repertoire-size bias correction to TCR pairs. To estimate false discovery rates, a later analysis permuted the HLA or CMV assignments 20 times. In a later analysis, co-occurring TCRs were grouped with DBSCAN, and TCRdist sequence similarity was added when clustering was performed within HLA-allele-positive subsets. Co-occurrence clustering excluded repertoires with fewer than 30,000 or more than 120,000 public chains, plus five with anomalous nucleotide sharing. The table was pulled from immuneACCESS by TCRdb, which kept in-frame rearrangements only. Such tables lose some clones; where checked, under half of the loss comes from unresolved V genes, and the rest has no known cause. D and trimming come from the DNA, and the V and J calls and clone size come from that table. The sample table holds 77,000 or so clones, of which 70% to 85% were seen once. The biggest ten clones account for under 20% of the sample.

The source of this sequence is an older man in good health and CMV-seropositive. The chain joins TRBV5-4 to TRBJ1-2; a weak D assignment points to TRBD1 (6 bases agree). Sequenced: PBMCs. For the CDR3, the sequence is CASSLRTVNYGYTF. The DNA sequence is TGTGCCAGCAGCTTACGGACAGTTAACTATGGCTACACCTTC.